The 15 T cell receptor beta chains in this list originate from one sample, sequenced in a study of vaccination and CD4 T cells after COVID-19. Which antigens these TCRs recognize remains unknown. The Oncomine TCR Beta short-read assay generated sequence data from the DNA of cultured CD4+ T cells. TCRdb analysed the PCR reads with MiXCR anew, one entry per CDR3 protein. The data show about 18,000 distinct CDR3 sequences, 78% seen once. The treatment denotes: roughly nine-day PBMC culture with coronavirus spike peptide pools or control peptides (ViraFEST assay). The specimen was CD4+ T cells from blood, cultured in vitro, collected after SARS-CoV-2 vaccination. The receptor source for this set is a human donor who received a COVID-19 vaccine.

The V and J genes are TRBV7-2 and TRBJ1-1, with TRBD1 matching 8 bases. The V and J ends lost 4 bases and 7 bases, in that order; junction bases with no gene match: 8. Germline lookup yields CDR1 SGHTA and CDR2 FQGNSA. The CDR3 sequence is 14 residues long. The CDR3 DNA reads as TGTGCCAGCAGCTCACCGCAGGGGGCGAATGAAGCTTTCTTT. It yields the protein CASSSPQGANEAFF.

The chain uses TRBV20-1 and TRBJ2-5; D call uncertain. V lost 0 bases, J lost 1 base, and 12 bases lay in between. CDR1 is DFQATT, CDR2 SNEGSKA, per germline (reference sequence). There are 15 residues in the CDR3. The CDR3 protein is CSARDFSSSQETQYF. The CDR3 DNA follows: TGCAGTGCTAGAGATTTTTCGTCGAGCCAAGAGACCCAGTACTTC.

The genes are TRBV2 and TRBJ1-5, with D possibly TRBD1 on 6 matching bases. The V and J ends lost 6 bases and 5 bases respectively, with 17 bases between them. This CDR3 spans 15 amino acids. From germline, CDR1 is SNHLY and CDR2 FYNNEI. Written as DNA, the CDR3 is TGTGCCAGCAGCCTTAGGGGGGGGGCCGATCAGCCCCAGCATTTT. Translation gives CASSLRGGADQPQHF. The full variable domain, its missing parts supplied by reference TRBV2 and TRBJ1-5, is EPEVTQTPSHQVTQMGQEVILRCVPISNHLYFYWYRQILGQKVEFLVSFYNNEISEKSEIFDDQFSVERPDGSNFTLKIRSTKLEDSAMYFCASSLRGGADQPQHFGDGTRLSIL.

The chain carries TRBV6-1 and TRBJ2-7, with D uncertain. CDR3 length: 15 residues. Deletions cut 4 bases from V and 0 bases from J, with 13 bases between. Germline-derived CDR1 and CDR2 are MNHNS and SASEGT. The CDR3 here is CASSVARTHSYEQYF. DNA of the CDR3: TGTGCCAGCAGTGTGGCGAGGACCCACTCCTACGAGCAGTACTTC.

The chain is built from TRBV30 and TRBJ2-3, with TRBD1 matching 7 bases. Germline CDR1 and CDR2: GTSNPN and SVGIG (reference sequence). This CDR3 contains 16 residues. With V trimmed by 2 bases and J by 3 bases, 11 bases remained unmatched. The CDR3 sequence: CAWSFGTAEGTDTQYF. The CDR3 DNA is TGTGCCTGGAGTTTCGGGACAGCCGAGGGTACAGATACGCAGTATTTT.

The rearrangement uses TRBV20-1 and TRBJ1-3, with 7 bases matching TRBD1. The CDR3 covers 14 residues. J lost 0 bases, V lost 6 bases, and 5 bases had no gene match. The germline CDR1 and CDR2 sequences are DFQATT and SNEGSKA (reference sequence). Here the CDR3 reads CSASRDSSGNTIYF. CDR3 sequence (DNA): TGCAGTGCGAGCCGGGACAGCTCTGGAAACACCATATATTTT.

The chain uses TRBV6-4 and TRBJ1-2; D not resolved. CDR3 length equals 13 residues. Germline CDR1 reads MRHNA; CDR2 reads SNTAGT. V was shortened by 0 bases and J by 4 bases, with 6 bases between the two germline ends. CDR3: CASSDSAGYGYTF. CDR3 DNA: TGTGCCAGCAGTGACTCGGCAGGCTATGGCTACACCTTC.

The gene calls are TRBV7-2 and TRBJ2-2; 11 bases line up with TRBD2. The CDR3 is 16 amino acids. V trimming: 6 bases; J trimming: 0 bases; junction bases outside the gene matches: 3. Looked up from germline, CDR1 is SGHTA and CDR2 is FQGNSA. CDR3 bases: TGTGCCAGCAGTTCTAGCGGGGGGTCGAACACCGGGGAGCTGTTTTTT. Translation gives CASSSSGGSNTGELFF.

J is TRBJ2-3 and V is TRBV20-1; D is ambiguous. CDR1 is DFQATT and CDR2 is SNEGSKA in the germline V gene (reference sequence). Trimming removed 5 bases at V and 0 bases at J, with 12 bases between. CDR3 length equals 14 residues. In nucleotides, the CDR3 is TGCAGTGCTCCCGGGCCTTCGAGCACAGATACGCAGTATTTT. It specifies CSAPGPSSTDTQYF.

This clonotype has a handful of counts. The J gene is TRBJ2-7, the V gene TRBV24-1; D not certain. CDR1 is KGHDR, CDR2 SFDVKD, per germline. This CDR3 spans 15 amino acids. Trimming pared 7 bases from V and 2 bases from J, leaving 17 bases between. Written as DNA, the CDR3 is TGTGCCACCAGGGGCTTACGGCAGGCCACCTACGAGCAGTACTTC. This translates into CATRGLRQATYEQYF.

The rearrangement links TRBV2 to TRBJ1-2; 7 nucleotides line up with TRBD1. The junction had 13 bases not matched to a gene; V was cut back by 4 bases and J by 8 bases. This CDR3 is built from 15 residues. Germline CDR1 reads SNHLY; CDR2 reads FYNNEI. In DNA form, the CDR3 reads TGTGCCAGCAGTGCTAATCCCGACAGGGTAGAGGGCTACACCTTC. This codes for CASSANPDRVEGYTF.

J is TRBJ2-2 and V is TRBV12-3 or TRBV12-4; D is possibly TRBD1 (6 bases). V lost 1 base and J 13 bases, leaving 10 bases between the germline ends. The CDR3 runs 12 residues. The CDR3 loop reads CASSLDRDVLFF. CDR3 DNA sequence: TGTGCCAGCAGTTTAGACAGGGACGTGCTGTTTTTT.

The chain employs TRBV28 and TRBJ1-6, with a tentative D call TRBD1 (5 bases). The ends were cut back, 2 bases at V and 13 bases at J, with 6 bases in the middle. CDR1 is MDHEN, CDR2 SYDVKM, per germline. The length of the CDR3 is 11 residues. The CDR3 spells CASSLGAPLHF. The CDR3 DNA sequence: TGTGCCAGCAGTTTAGGGGCGCCCCTCCACTTT. Drawing the rest from reference TRBV28 and TRBJ1-6, the complete variable domain is DVKVTQSSRYLVKRTGEKVFLECVQDMDHENMFWYRQDPGLGLRLIYFSYDVKMKEKGDIPEGYSVSREKKERFSLILESASTNQTSMYLCASSLGAPLHFGNGTRLTVT.

This chain joins TRBV6-2 or TRBV6-3 and TRBJ1-2; 8 bases agree with TRBD1. After removal of 6 bases from V and 2 bases from J, the junction contained 5 bases not matched to a gene. Germline V gives CDR1 MNHEY, CDR2 SVGEGT. The CDR3 extends over 14 amino acids. Written as DNA, the CDR3 is TGTGCCAGCAGACGGACAGGGTTGAACTATGGCTACACCTTC. It codes for CASRRTGLNYGYTF.

The chain carries TRBV28 and TRBJ1-5; possibly TRBD1 for D (5 bases). Germline V gives CDR1 MDHEN, CDR2 SYDVKM. Trimming removed 1 base from V and 1 base from J, with 17 bases in between. This CDR3 spans 18 amino acids. CDR3 protein: CASSLSLSGGNSNQPQHF. Written as DNA, the CDR3 is TGTGCCAGCAGTTTATCCCTTAGTGGGGGTAACAGCAATCAGCCCCAGCATTTT. Using reference TRBV28 and TRBJ1-5 for the parts outside the CDR3, the full variable domain is DVKVTQSSRYLVKRTGEKVFLECVQDMDHENMFWYRQDPGLGLRLIYFSYDVKMKEKGDIPEGYSVSREKKERFSLILESASTNQTSMYLCASSLSLSGGNSNQPQHFGDGTRLSIL.